This T cell receptor (beta chain) was found in a study of blood T cell repertoires in COVID-19 (TCRdb year 2020). General notes on the study: Samples covering the acute and convalescent phases of COVID-19 were provided by collaborators in the United States, Italy and Spain. The prospective study material was composed of cDNA or gDNA derived from T cells, B-cell-depleted T cells, or PBMCs. Subjects who had been exposed to COVID-19, were actively infected with it, or had recovered from it provided the deeply sampled blood TCRbeta repertoires that made up the dataset. A freely available public database, intended as a resource for researchers studying the immune response to SARS-CoV-2, is where the repertoires were released. The samples were drawn from two sources: the first 160 participants of the ongoing ImmuneRACE study, and fewer than 1,500 subjects contributed by 6 global collaborators. The sample metadata nearly always contained a de-identified subject ID, COVID-19 status, age in years and sex. Where available, HLA class I and class II types were obtained from metadata supplied by the sample provider rather than from assay-based typing. Overall results and qualifications from the work: How much clinical and demographic metadata was included differed by source and by participant, and the metadata was provided uncurated.

The immunoSEQ Assay, a bias-controlled multiplex PCR, was used to amplify TCRbeta CDR3 regions from genomic DNA. The paper's processing steps were these. Within the assay, amplification of reference gene primers was used to estimate how many nucleated cells each sample contained. To quantify the absolute abundance of each unique TCRbeta CDR3 rearrangement, sequence reads were collapsed and filtered. For each sample, productive Simpson clonality was calculated by taking the square root of Simpson's diversity index across productive rearrangements. This is the immuneACCESS table as TCRdb keeps it, with only in-frame sequences that have V and J called. A part of the clones is gone; compared with another copy, unresolved V genes explain less than half, and the rest is unexplained. The V and J calls and clone size were taken over from that table, and D and trimming were inferred from the DNA. A total of 200,000 to 300,000 clones appear in this sample, roughly 90% of them only once. Under 2.5% of the sample is in the top ten clones.

Each collaborating institution followed its own protocols to collect whole blood in K2EDTA tubes. For TCRbeta analysis, collaborators shipped samples in one of three forms: frozen whole blood, isolated PBMCs, or DNA extracted from either of those sample types. V ends up 6 bases short and J 0 bases short, with an unmatched junction base count of 5. The CDR3 starts with the cysteine, ends with the phenylalanine, and has 13 residues. The only DNA kept is the CDR3, 39 bases in frame from the first base. The germline V gene supplies CDR1 SQVTM and CDR2 ANQGSEA. About this clone: Its antigen is not yet known. The record has no base qualities; no much larger clone is one base away.

The sequenced material came from peripheral blood. The chain joins TRBV29-1 to TRBJ2-7, with 7 bases matching TRBD1. This TCR was sampled from a man aged 25-40 years with active or convalescent COVID-19. This receptor carries the CDR3 CSVLGGLSYEQYF. The nucleotide sequence is TGCAGCGTCCTAGGGGGCCTCTCCTACGAGCAGTACTTC.